This is a list of T cell receptor beta chains from one sample in a study of tumor-infiltrating lymphocytes in oesophageal squamous cell carcinoma. Using its own MiXCR run on the PCR reads, TCRdb lists one record per CDR3 protein. Of roughly 21,000 distinct CDR3 sequences listed, more than 30% are singletons. The sample comprised esophageal tumor tissue. These receptors were collected from a male donor with esophageal squamous cell carcinoma. The CDR3 runs from the conserved cysteine through the conserved F or W. D genes are given only for firm matches. The size field is filled for only some rows; it gives once, few, many or a size class.

j_call | clone_size | v_call | d_call | cdr3_length | cdr3_aa | cdr3_nt
TRBJ2-1 | NA | TRBV27 | TRBD1 | 14 | CASSSGTVTYDQFF | TGTGCCAGCAGTTCCGGGACAGTGACCTACGATCAGTTCTTC
TRBJ2-1 | NA | TRBV3-1 | NA | 13 | CASRRYQGGEQFF | TGTGCCAGCAGACGCTACCAGGGGGGTGAGCAGTTCTTC
TRBJ1-4 | NA | TRBV7-2 | NA | 23 | CASSRDRGLETQYFGPGTGELFF | NA
TRBJ2-7 | medium-sized | TRBV7-9 | NA | 13 | CASIGGTSYEQYF | TGTGCCAGCATCGGCGGGACCTCCTACGAGCAGTACTTC
TRBJ1-2 | many | TRBV6-6 | NA | 14 | CASSYFGGNYGYTF | TGTGCCAGCAGTTACTTTGGCGGTAACTATGGCTACACCTTC
TRBJ2-3 | NA | TRBV12-3/TRBV12-4 | NA | 14 | CASIPPGSTDTQYF | TGTGCCAGCATCCCTCCCGGATCCACAGATACGCAGTATTTT
TRBJ2-5 | NA | TRBV28 | TRBD2 | 14 | CASSPTSGTQTQYF | TGTGCCAGCAGCCCTACTAGCGGGACGCAGACCCAGTACTTC
TRBJ2-7 | many | TRBV6-1 | NA | 15 | CASSERTSGLGEQYF | TGTGCCAGCAGTGAAAGGACCTCCGGGTTAGGTGAGCAGTACTTC
TRBJ2-3 | many | TRBV12-5 | TRBD2 | 16 | CASGLVPSGLTDTQYF | TGTGCTAGTGGTTTGGTTCCTAGCGGACTCACAGATACGCAGTATTTT
TRBJ2-3 | medium-sized | TRBV7-9 | NA | 18 | CASSLAVLAPTRTDTQYF | TGTGCCAGCAGCTTAGCGGTGCTAGCTCCCACCCGGACAGATACGCAGTATTTT
TRBJ2-5 | many | TRBV5-1 | TRBD1 | 14 | CASSLATGVKTQYF | TGCGCCAGCAGCTTGGCGACAGGGGTGAAGACCCAGTACTTC
TRBJ2-1 | NA | TRBV4-3 | TRBD2 | 16 | CASSQDLAGAWNEQFF | TGCGCCAGCAGCCAAGATCTAGCGGGAGCCTGGAATGAGCAGTTCTTC
TRBJ1-1 | NA | TRBV7-6 | NA | 13 | CASSSFRETEAFF | TGTGCCAGCAGCTCGTTCCGGGAAACTGAAGCTTTCTTT
TRBJ2-7 | few | TRBV23-1 | NA | 15 | CASSQSSRPTYEQYF | TGCGCCAGCAGTCAATCGAGCCGGCCGACCTACGAGCAGTACTTC
TRBJ2-2 | few | TRBV28 | NA | 15 | CASSFLYANTGELFF | TGTGCCAGCAGTTTTCTATACGCGAACACCGGGGAGCTGTTTTTT
TRBJ2-7 | NA | TRBV7-6 | TRBD1 | 14 | CASSYDRGAPEQYF | TGTGCCAGCAGCTATGACAGGGGAGCGCCCGAGCAGTACTTC
TRBJ2-1 | NA | TRBV6-6 | NA | 14 | CASSYGGAQSPLHF | TGTGCCAGCAGTTACGGGGGGGCTCAGTCACCCCTCCACTTC
TRBJ2-7 | NA | TRBV6-2/TRBV6-3 | TRBD2 | 18 | CASTDGLAGGPGVYEQYF | TGTGCCAGCACCGATGGACTAGCGGGAGGGCCAGGGGTCTACGAGCAGTACTTC
TRBJ2-3 | NA | TRBV7-3 | TRBD2 | 15 | CASSRAAGGVDTQYF | TGTGCCAGCAGCCGCGCGGCGGGAGGAGTAGATACGCAGTATTTT
TRBJ2-7 | few | TRBV7-9 | TRBD1 | 15 | CASSNRDRGSYEQYF | TGTGCCAGCAGCAACCGGGACAGGGGCTCCTACGAGCAGTACTTC
TRBJ1-1 | NA | TRBV11-2 | NA | 16 | CASSLESYRRNTEAFF | TGTGCCAGCAGCTTAGAGAGTTACAGACGGAACACTGAAGCTTTCTTT
TRBJ2-1 | NA | TRBV5-6 | TRBD2 | 15 | CASSWRGDPPREQFF | TGTGCCAGCAGCTGGCGGGGGGACCCCCCTCGGGAGCAGTTCTTC
TRBJ2-7 | medium-sized | TRBV28 | TRBD2 | 15 | CASSRIAGVGYEQYF | TGTGCCAGCAGCCGTATAGCGGGAGTGGGCTACGAGCAGTACTTC
TRBJ1-2 | many | TRBV6-1 | NA | 12 | CASSRQARGYTF | TGTGCCAGCAGCAGACAGGCACGGGGCTACACCTTC
TRBJ2-7 | once | TRBV20-1 | TRBD1 | 14 | CSARGGAGGNEQYF | TGCAGTGCTAGAGGGGGGGCAGGGGGCAACGAGCAGTACTTC
TRBJ2-7 | few | TRBV15 | NA | 11 | CATGGSGEQYF | TGTGCCACCGGGGGTAGCGGCGAGCAGTACTTC
TRBJ1-1 | few | TRBV5-4 | NA | 13 | CASSQQGNTEAFF | TGTGCCAGCAGCCAACAGGGTAACACTGAAGCTTTCTTT
TRBJ2-3 | NA | TRBV12-3/TRBV12-4 | NA | 14 | CASSLVAVEDTQYF | TGTGCCAGCAGTTTAGTTGCGGTAGAAGATACGCAGTATTTT
TRBJ2-1 | many | TRBV4-2 | NA | 16 | CASSQLGGPRGNEQFF | TGTGCCAGCAGCCAATTGGGCGGACCGCGAGGAAATGAGCAGTTCTTC
TRBJ2-1 | many | TRBV7-9 | NA | 12 | CASSRGPRDEFF | TGTGCCAGCAGTCGAGGGCCGCGAGATGAGTTCTTC
TRBJ2-7 | many | TRBV18 | NA | 14 | CASSPLGISYEQYF | TGTGCCAGCTCACCACTTGGGATTTCCTACGAGCAGTACTTC
TRBJ2-5 | NA | TRBV7-3 | NA | 15 | CASSCPPTGRETQYF | TGTGCCAGCAGCTGTCCACCCACGGGGCGGGAGACCCAGTACTTC
TRBJ1-2 | NA | TRBV27 | NA | 10 | CASTLGGYTF | TGTGCCAGCACCTTGGGGGGCTACACCTTC
TRBJ2-5 | many | TRBV11-2 | TRBD1 | 13 | CASSWDSQETQYF | TGTGCCAGCAGTTGGGACAGCCAAGAGACCCAGTACTTC
TRBJ2-5 | once | TRBV12-3/TRBV12-4 | TRBD2 | 15 | CASSQGRGGQETQYF | TGTGCCAGCAGCCAGGGGCGGGGGGGCCAAGAGACCCAGTACTTC
TRBJ1-1 | many | TRBV10-3 | NA | 14 | CAIGSGAGGTEAFF | TGTGCCATCGGTTCAGGGGCCGGGGGTACTGAAGCTTTCTTT
TRBJ2-7 | once | TRBV7-3 | TRBD1 | 13 | CASSSYRGDEQYF | TGTGCCAGCAGCTCGTACAGGGGCGACGAGCAGTACTTC
TRBJ2-7 | many | TRBV5-6 | NA | 13 | CASSLGSGYEQYF | TGTGCCAGCAGCTTGGGATCAGGGTACGAGCAGTACTTC
TRBJ2-3 | NA | TRBV9 | NA | 15 | CASSPPRFPGDTQYF | TGTGCCAGCAGCCCCCCCAGATTTCCTGGAGATACGCAGTATTTT
TRBJ2-1 | NA | TRBV27 | NA | 16 | CASSLYGDGSYNEQFF | TGTGCCAGCAGTTTATACGGAGATGGCTCCTACAATGAGCAGTTCTTC
TRBJ1-2 | medium-sized | TRBV7-9 | NA | 12 | CASSSDHYGYTF | TGTGCCAGCAGCTCGGACCACTATGGCTACACCTTC
TRBJ1-1 | many | TRBV5-1 | TRBD1 | 13 | CASRYSGGTEAFF | TGCGCCAGCCGGTATTCAGGGGGCACTGAAGCTTTCTTT
TRBJ1-4 | NA | TRBV6-1 | TRBD1 | 19 | CASSGPDRDISATNEKLFF | TGTGCCAGCAGTGGCCCCGACAGGGATATATCTGCAACTAATGAAAAACTGTTTTTT
TRBJ2-7 | NA | TRBV20-1 | NA | 12 | CSARDRHGEQYF | TGCAGTGCTAGAGATAGACATGGCGAGCAGTACTTC
TRBJ2-1 | many | TRBV5-5 | TRBD2 | 17 | CASCPGWGEGVYNEQFF | TGTGCCAGCTGCCCCGGGTGGGGGGAGGGCGTGTACAATGAGCAGTTCTTC
TRBJ1-5 | NA | TRBV7-8 | TRBD1 | 14 | CASSLGQGEQPQHF | TGTGCCAGCAGCTTAGGACAGGGTGAGCAGCCCCAGCATTTT
TRBJ2-1 | few | TRBV10-2 | NA | 12 | CATIAPGDEQFF | TGCGCCACTATAGCACCGGGGGATGAGCAGTTCTTC
TRBJ2-1 | NA | TRBV6-6 | NA | 16 | CASTWGGASSYNEQFF | TGTGCCAGCACTTGGGGCGGCGCGAGCTCCTACAATGAGCAGTTCTTC
TRBJ1-2 | NA | TRBV28 | NA | 11 | CASGIGYGYTF | TGTGCCTCGGGGATTGGCTATGGCTACACCTTC
TRBJ2-5 | many | TRBV5-1 | NA | 14 | CASSFAGAQETQYF | TGCGCCAGCAGCTTTGCCGGAGCCCAAGAGACCCAGTACTTC
TRBJ1-2 | NA | TRBV4-3 | NA | 16 | CASSQEEGTWGYGYTF | TGCGCCAGCAGCCAAGAGGAAGGCACCTGGGGCTATGGCTACACCTTC
TRBJ2-5 | NA | TRBV7-3 | TRBD2 | 17 | CASSLMGLAGGPETQYF | TGTGCCAGCAGCTTAATGGGACTAGCGGGAGGGCCGGAGACCCAGTACTTC
TRBJ2-7 | NA | TRBV7-8 | NA | 14 | CASSLPGVTYEQYF | TGTGCCAGCAGCTTACCAGGGGTAACCTACGAGCAGTACTTC